This T cell receptor (beta chain) is from a study of siplizumab effects on memory and regulatory T cells. Study-level results: The alloresponse seemed to draw substantially on naive T cells, which appeared more diverse than memory cells.

With 4 bases removed from V and 3 bases from J, the gap between germline ends came to 19 bases. CDR3 length equals 16 residues. Looked up from germline, CDR1 is SGHDT and CDR2 is YYEEEE. Sequenced by immunoSEQ multiplex PCR; TCRdb stores in-frame clones only, minus some. The sample contains over 100,000 clones, 93% of which appear only once. Of note for this clone: The antigen is undetermined.

The chain uses TRBV5-6 and TRBJ2-5, with D hard to call. The source material was non-Treg CD4+ T cells sorted from blood. This sequence originates from a human donor in good health. The CDR3 loop is CASSPLGFTVKETQYF. Here the CDR3 DNA reads TGTGCCAGCAGCCCCCTGGGCTTTACGGTAAAAGAGACCCAGTACTTC.